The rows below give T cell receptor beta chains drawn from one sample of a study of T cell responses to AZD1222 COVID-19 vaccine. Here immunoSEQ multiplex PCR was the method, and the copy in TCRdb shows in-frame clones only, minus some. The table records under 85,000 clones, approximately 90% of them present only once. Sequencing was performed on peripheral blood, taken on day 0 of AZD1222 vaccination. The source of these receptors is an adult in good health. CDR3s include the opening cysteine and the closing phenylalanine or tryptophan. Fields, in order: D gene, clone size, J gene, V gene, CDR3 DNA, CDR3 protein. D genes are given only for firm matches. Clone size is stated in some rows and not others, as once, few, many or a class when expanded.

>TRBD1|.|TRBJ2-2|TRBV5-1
TGCGCCAGCAGCAGGGACAGGGGGCGCGGCGGGGAGCTGTTTTTT
CASSRDRGRGGELFF
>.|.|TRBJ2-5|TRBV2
TGTGCCAGCAGTGAAGCGCTGGGATTCCAAGAGACCCAGTACTTC
CASSEALGFQETQYF
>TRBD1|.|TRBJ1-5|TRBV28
TGTGCCAGCAGTTCCACAGGGGCGGCTCAGCCCCAGCATTTT
CASSSTGAAQPQHF
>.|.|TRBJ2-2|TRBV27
TGTGCCAGCTCCAGGGAATTCCACACCGGGGAGCTGTTTTTT
CASSREFHTGELFF
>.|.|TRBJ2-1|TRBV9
TGTGCCAGCAGCGTAGCAGGGGAGGGCCTTTACAATGAGCAGTTCTTC
CASSVAGEGLYNEQFF
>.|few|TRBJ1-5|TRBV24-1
TGTGCCACCACAAAACCTCGGGGACTTCATAGCAATCAGCCCCAGCATTTT
CATTKPRGLHSNQPQHF
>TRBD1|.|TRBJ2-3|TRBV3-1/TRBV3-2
TGTGCCAGCAGGCAATACAGGGGATCCACAGATACGCAGTATTTT
CASRQYRGSTDTQYF
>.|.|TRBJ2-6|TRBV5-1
TGCGCCAGCAGCTTGCTGTTTCCTGGGGCCAACGTCCTGACTTTC
CASSLLFPGANVLTF
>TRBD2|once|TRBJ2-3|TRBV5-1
TGCGCCAGCAGCCCAGCGGGAGATACAGATACGCAGTATTTT
CASSPAGDTDTQYF
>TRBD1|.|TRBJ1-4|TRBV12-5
TGTGCTAGTGGTTCAGGGGGCTTTGGTAATGAAAAACTGTTTTTT
CASGSGGFGNEKLFF
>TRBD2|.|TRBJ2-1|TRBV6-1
TGTGCCAGCAGTGCAGCGGGAGTATCCTACAATGAGCAGTTCTTC
CASSAAGVSYNEQFF
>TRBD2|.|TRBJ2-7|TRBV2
TGTGCCAGCAGGCCGGGACTAGCGGGTCCCTACGAGCAGTACTTC
CASRPGLAGPYEQYF
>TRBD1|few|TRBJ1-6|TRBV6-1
TGTGCCAGCAGTGTAACCGGGACAGGGCCTTATAATTCACCCCTCCACTTT
CASSVTGTGPYNSPLHF
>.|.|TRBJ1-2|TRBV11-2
TGTGCCAGCAGCTTAGACAGGGCTAACTATGGCTACACCTTC
CASSLDRANYGYTF
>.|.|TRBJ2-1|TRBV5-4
TGTGCCAGCAGCTTGTCGGGGGCTGTAGTCAATGAGCAGTTCTTC
CASSLSGAVVNEQFF
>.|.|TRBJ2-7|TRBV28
TGTGCCAGCAGTGGACAGCCCCCCTACGAGCAGTACTTC
CASSGQPPYEQYF
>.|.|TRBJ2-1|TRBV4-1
TGCGCCAGCAGCCTTTTAGCGGACAATGAGCAGTTCTTC
CASSLLADNEQFF
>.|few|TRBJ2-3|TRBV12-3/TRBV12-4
TGTGCCAGCAAACAAGACCCGGCAGGTACGCAGTATTTT
CASKQDPAGTQYF
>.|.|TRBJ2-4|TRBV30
TGTGCCTGGACTACGGGCGGAAACATTCAGTACTTC
CAWTTGGNIQYF
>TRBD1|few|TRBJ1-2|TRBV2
TGTGCCAGCAGTGAAGTTGGGACAGGATTCTTGCCAGCCTTC
CASSEVGTGFLPAF
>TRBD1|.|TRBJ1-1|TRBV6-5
TGTGCCAGCAGGTTGGGACAGGGTCATACTGAAGCTTTCTTT
CASRLGQGHTEAFF
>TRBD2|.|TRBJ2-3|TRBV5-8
TGTGCCAGCAGCTTGATGCGGGGGGGAGATACGCAGTATTTT
CASSLMRGGDTQYF
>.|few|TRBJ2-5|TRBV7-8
TGTGCCAGCAGCGACCGCCGTACTAGCTTCGGGACCCAGTACTTC
CASSDRRTSFGTQYF
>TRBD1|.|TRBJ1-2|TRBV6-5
TGTGCCAGCAGTTACTCGAAGGACAGGGCCCCATATGGCTACACCTTC
CASSYSKDRAPYGYTF
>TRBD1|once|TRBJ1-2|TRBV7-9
TGTGCCATCGGACAGGGAAATTATGGCTACACCTTC
CAIGQGNYGYTF
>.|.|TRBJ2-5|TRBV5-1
TGCGCCAGCAGCTCCGACTCATTGGGGGAGACCCAGTACTTC
CASSSDSLGETQYF
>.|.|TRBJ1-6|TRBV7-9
TGTGCCAGCAGTTTGGCGGGCTCACCCCTCCACTTT
CASSLAGSPLHF
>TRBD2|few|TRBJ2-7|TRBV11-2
TGTGCCAGCAGCGCAGGACTAGCGGGAGTGGGGGAGCAGTACTTC
CASSAGLAGVGEQYF
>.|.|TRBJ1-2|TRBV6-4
TGTGCCAGCAGTGATAGGCAGGGCTATGGCTACACCTTC
CASSDRQGYGYTF
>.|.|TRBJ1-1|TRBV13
TGTGCCAGCAGTCAGACAAAGGACACTGAAGCTTTCTTT
CASSQTKDTEAFF
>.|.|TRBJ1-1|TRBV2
TGTGCCAGACGGGAGAACACTGAAGCTTTCTTT
CARRENTEAFF
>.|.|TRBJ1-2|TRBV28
TGTGCCAGCAGTCAAACACCTTCTGATAGCTATGGCTACACCTTC
CASSQTPSDSYGYTF
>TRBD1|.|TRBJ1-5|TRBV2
TGTGCCAGCAGTGTCCTACAGGGGGCATCACAGCCCCAGCATTTT
CASSVLQGASQPQHF
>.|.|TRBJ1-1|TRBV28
TGTGCCAGCACCCCTGGAGGAGACGGCCTGGGGTGGACTGAAGCTTTCTTT
CASTPGGDGLGWTEAFF
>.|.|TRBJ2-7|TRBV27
TGTGCCAGCAGTCGCCTGGGGAGCCCCTACTACGAGCAGTACTTC
CASSRLGSPYYEQYF
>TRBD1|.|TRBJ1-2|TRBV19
TGTGCCAGTATGGGGAGGGACAGGGCGAGTGGCTACACCTTC
CASMGRDRASGYTF
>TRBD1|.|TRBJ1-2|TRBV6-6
TGTGCCAGCAGTTACTCCGGGACAGGAGACTATGGCTACACCTTC
CASSYSGTGDYGYTF
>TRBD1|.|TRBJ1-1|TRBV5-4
TGTGCCAGCAGCTTGCGGGACAGGGGAAGACTTAAGACTGAAGCTTTCTTT
CASSLRDRGRLKTEAFF
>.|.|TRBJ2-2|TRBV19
TGTGCCAGTAGTATATCAGGGGCCCCCGGGGAGCTGTTTTTT
CASSISGAPGELFF
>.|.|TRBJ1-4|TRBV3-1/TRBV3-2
TGTGCCAGCAGCCAAGATACAGGGAATGAAAAACTGTTTTTT
CASSQDTGNEKLFF
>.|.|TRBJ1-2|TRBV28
TGTGCCAGCACGGCCGGGGGGTCTAACTATGGCTACACCTTC
CASTAGGSNYGYTF
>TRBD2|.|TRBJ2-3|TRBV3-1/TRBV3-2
TGTGCCAGCAGCCAGAGGACTAGCGGGGGTAGCACAGATACGCAGTATTTT
CASSQRTSGGSTDTQYF
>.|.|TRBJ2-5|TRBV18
TGTGCCAGCTCACCTTTCGAGGGAAAGACCCAGTACTTC
CASSPFEGKTQYF
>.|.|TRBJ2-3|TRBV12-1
TGTGCCCCCCTTAAGACGGGAGCGACCACAGATACGCAGTATTTT
CAPLKTGATTDTQYF
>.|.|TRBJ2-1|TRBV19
TGTGCCAGTAGTTTACAGTTGAATGAGCAGTTCTTC
CASSLQLNEQFF
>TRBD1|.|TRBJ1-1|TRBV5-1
TGCGCCAGCAGCTTGGCCCTGCCGGGACAGGGGAACACTGAAGCTTTCTTT
CASSLALPGQGNTEAFF
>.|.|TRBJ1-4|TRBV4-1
TGCGCCAGCAGCCACCCCCTTGTTAAAGGGTTGGAAAAACTGTTTTTT
CASSHPLVKGLEKLFF
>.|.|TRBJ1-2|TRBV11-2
TGTGCCAGCAGCCTGAGGGCTGGCTACACCTTC
CASSLRAGYTF